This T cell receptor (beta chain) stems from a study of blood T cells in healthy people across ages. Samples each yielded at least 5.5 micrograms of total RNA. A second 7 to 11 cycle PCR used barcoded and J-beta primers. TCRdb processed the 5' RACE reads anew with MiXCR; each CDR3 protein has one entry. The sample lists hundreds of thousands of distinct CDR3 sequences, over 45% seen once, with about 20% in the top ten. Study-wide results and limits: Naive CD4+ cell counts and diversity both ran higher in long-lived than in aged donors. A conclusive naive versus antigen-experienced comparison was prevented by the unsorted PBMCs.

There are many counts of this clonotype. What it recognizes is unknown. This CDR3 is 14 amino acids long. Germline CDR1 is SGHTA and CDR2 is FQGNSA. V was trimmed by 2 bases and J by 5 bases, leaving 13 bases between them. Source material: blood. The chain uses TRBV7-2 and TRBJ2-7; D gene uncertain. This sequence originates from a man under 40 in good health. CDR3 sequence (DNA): TGTGCCAGCAGCTTATCAGGCCTATCCAACGAGCAGTACTTC. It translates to CASSLSGLSNEQYF.